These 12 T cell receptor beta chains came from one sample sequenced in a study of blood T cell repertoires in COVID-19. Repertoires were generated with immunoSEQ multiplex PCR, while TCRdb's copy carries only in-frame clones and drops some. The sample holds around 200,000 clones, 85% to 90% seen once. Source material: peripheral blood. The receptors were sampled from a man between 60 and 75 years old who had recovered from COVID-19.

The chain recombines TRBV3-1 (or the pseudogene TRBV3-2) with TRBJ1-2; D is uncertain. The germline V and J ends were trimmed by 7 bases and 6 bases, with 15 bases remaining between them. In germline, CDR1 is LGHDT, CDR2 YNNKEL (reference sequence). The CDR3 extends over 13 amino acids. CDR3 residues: CASTPGRENGYTF. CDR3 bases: TGTGCCAGCACCCCGGGGAGGGAAAATGGCTACACCTTC.

DNA of the CDR3: TGTGCCAGCAGCCCGACGCGACAGAGTTACGAGCAGTACTTC. It yields the protein CASSPTRQSYEQYF. V is TRBV7-2 and J is TRBJ2-7, with a weak D call TRBD1 (5 bases). Germline CDR1 and CDR2: SGHTA and FQGNSA. Trimming pared 5 bases from V and 4 bases from J, leaving 15 bases between. The CDR3 is made up of 14 amino acids. The whole variable domain, remainder taken from reference TRBV7-2 and TRBJ2-7, is GAGVSQSPSNKVTEKGKDVELRCDPISGHTALYWYRQSLGQGLEFLIYFQGNSAPDKSGLPSDRFSAERTGGSVSTLTIQRTQQEDSAVYLCASSPTRQSYEQYFGPGTRLTVT.

CDR3 in DNA: TGTGCCAGTAACGTAGCGGGGGGCACAGATACGCAGTATTTT. The encoded protein is CASNVAGGTDTQYF. V and J are TRBV6-5 and TRBJ2-3; 9 bases fit TRBD2. The CDR3 is made up of 14 amino acids. CDR1 is MNHEY and CDR2 is SVGAGI in the germline V gene. J was trimmed by 1 base and V by 9 bases; bases with no gene match: 5.

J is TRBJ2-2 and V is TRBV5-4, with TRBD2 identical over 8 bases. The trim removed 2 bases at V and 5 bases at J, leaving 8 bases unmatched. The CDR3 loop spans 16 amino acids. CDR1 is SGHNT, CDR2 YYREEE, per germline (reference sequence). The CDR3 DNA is TGTGCCAGCAGCTTAACCACCGGGACTAGGACCGGGGAGCTGTTTTTT. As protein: CASSLTTGTRTGELFF.

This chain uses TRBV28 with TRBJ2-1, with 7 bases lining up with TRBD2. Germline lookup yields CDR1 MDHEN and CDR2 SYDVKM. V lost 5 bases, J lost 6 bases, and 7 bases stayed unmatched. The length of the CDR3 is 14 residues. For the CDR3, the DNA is TGTGCCAGCAGTCCCCCCGGGGGGAGCAATGAGCAGTTCTTC. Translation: CASSPPGGSNEQFF.

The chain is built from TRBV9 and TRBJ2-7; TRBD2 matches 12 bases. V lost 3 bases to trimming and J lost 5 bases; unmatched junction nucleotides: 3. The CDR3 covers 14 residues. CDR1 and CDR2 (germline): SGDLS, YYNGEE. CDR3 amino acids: CASSARLAGDEQYF. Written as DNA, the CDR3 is TGTGCCAGCAGCGCCAGACTAGCGGGAGACGAGCAGTACTTC.

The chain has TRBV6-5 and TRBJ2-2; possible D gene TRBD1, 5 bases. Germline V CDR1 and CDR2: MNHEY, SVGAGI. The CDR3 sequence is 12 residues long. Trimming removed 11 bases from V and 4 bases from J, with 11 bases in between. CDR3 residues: CAVDRGTGELFF. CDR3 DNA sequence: TGTGCCGTCGACAGAGGCACCGGGGAGCTGTTTTTT.

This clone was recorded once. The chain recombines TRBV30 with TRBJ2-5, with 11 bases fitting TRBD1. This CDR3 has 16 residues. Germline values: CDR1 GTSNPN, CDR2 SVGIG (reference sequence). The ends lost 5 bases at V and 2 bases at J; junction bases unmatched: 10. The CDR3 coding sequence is TGTGCCTGGGTTAAATACCGGGACAGGGGGCAAGAGACCCAGTACTTC. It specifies CAWVKYRDRGQETQYF.

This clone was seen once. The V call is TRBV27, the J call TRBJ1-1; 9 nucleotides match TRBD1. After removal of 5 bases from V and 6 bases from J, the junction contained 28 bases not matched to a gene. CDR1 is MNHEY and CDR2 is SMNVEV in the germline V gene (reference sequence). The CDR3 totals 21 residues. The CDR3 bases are TGTGCCAGCAGTCTGTTGTTAGTACCCCGACAGGGGGGGGGACCTATTCCTGAAGCTTTCTTT. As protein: CASSLLLVPRQGGGPIPEAFF.

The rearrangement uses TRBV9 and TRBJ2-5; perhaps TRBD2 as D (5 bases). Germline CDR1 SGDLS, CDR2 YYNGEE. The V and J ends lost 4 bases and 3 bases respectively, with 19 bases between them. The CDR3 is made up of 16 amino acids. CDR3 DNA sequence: TGTGCCAGCAGCCCCCGGGCCCGGGAACCCAAAGAGACCCAGTACTTC. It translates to CASSPRAREPKETQYF.

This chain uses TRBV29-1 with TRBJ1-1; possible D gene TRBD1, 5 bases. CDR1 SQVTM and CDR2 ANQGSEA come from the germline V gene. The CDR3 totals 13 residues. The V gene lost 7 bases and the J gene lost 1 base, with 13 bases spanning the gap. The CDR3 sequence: CSGGGTGNTEAFF. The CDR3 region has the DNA TGCAGCGGGGGAGGTACAGGGAACACTGAAGCTTTCTTT.

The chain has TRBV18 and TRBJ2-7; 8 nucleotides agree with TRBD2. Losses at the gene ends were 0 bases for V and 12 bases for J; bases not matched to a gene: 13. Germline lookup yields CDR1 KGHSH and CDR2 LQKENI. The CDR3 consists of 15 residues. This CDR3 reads CASSPPSGLGARLYF. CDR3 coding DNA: TGTGCCAGCTCACCACCCTCGGGACTAGGGGCCCGATTGTACTTC.